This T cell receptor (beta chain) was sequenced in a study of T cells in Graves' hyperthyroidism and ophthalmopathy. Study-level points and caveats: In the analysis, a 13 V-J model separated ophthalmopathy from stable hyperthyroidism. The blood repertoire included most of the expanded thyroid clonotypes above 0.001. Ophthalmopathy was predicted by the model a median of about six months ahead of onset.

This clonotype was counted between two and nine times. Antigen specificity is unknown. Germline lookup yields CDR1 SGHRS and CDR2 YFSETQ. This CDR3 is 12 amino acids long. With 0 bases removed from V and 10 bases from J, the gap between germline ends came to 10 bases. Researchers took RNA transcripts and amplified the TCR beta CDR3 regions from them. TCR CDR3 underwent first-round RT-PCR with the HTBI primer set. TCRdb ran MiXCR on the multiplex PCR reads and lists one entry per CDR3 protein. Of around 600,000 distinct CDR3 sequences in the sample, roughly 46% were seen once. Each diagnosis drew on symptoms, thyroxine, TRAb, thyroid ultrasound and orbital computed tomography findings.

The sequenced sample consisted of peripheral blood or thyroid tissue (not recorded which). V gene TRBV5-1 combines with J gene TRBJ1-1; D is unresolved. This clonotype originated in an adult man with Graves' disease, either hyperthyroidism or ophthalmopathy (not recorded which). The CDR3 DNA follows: TGCGCCAGCAGCTTGGAAGGGAGAGGAGCTTTCTTT. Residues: CASSLEGRGAFF.